The 6 T cell receptor beta chains below were found in one sample sequenced in a study of cytomegalovirus exposure and HLA in healthy donors. Measured with immunoSEQ multiplex PCR; TCRdb has only the in-frame clones, and not every one. The sample consists of some 190,000 clones, 86% of them appearing once. The sequenced sample was PBMCs. These TCRs come from a woman younger than 35 in good health and CMV-seronegative.

This clone has just a few counts. V gene TRBV6-5 combines with J gene TRBJ2-7, with TRBD2 identical over 8 bases. J lost 2 bases, V lost 7 bases, and 4 bases had no gene match. The CDR3 totals 13 residues. Germline values: CDR1 MNHEY, CDR2 SVGAGI. The CDR3 spells CASNSGSPYEQYF. CDR3 bases: TGTGCCAGCAACAGCGGGAGTCCCTACGAGCAGTACTTC.

The chain has TRBV30 and TRBJ2-3, with D possibly being TRBD1 (6 bases). V was cut by 0 bases and J by 5 bases, with 12 bases left in between. The CDR3 contains 14 residues. Germline lookup yields CDR1 GTSNPN and CDR2 SVGIG (reference sequence). The CDR3 here is CAWSVQGLGDTQYF. Written as DNA, the CDR3 is TGTGCCTGGAGTGTACAGGGCCTAGGAGATACGCAGTATTTT.

This chain uses TRBV5-4 with TRBJ1-4; 7 nucleotides agree with TRBD1. The V gene's germline CDR1 is SGHNT and CDR2 YYREEE (reference sequence). The CDR3 is made up of 16 amino acids. The trim removed 2 bases at V and 4 bases at J, leaving 8 bases unmatched. The CDR3 coding sequence is TGTGCCAGCAGCTTTGGGCGGACAGGCCTTAATGAAAAACTGTTTTTT. Its protein is CASSFGRTGLNEKLFF.

The chain recombines TRBV5-1 with TRBJ2-3, with 8 bases aligning to TRBD1. The CDR3 is made up of 14 amino acids. Trimming removed 3 bases from V and 1 base from J; junction bases left unmatched: 1. Germline V lookup: CDR1 SGHRS, CDR2 YFSETQ. The CDR3 loop is CASSWGQGTDTQYF. CDR3 bases: TGCGCCAGCAGCTGGGGACAGGGCACAGATACGCAGTATTTT.

In the case of this clone: One end of the junction varies from germline; a read error may be responsible. The gene calls are TRBV7-9 and TRBJ2-4; D not resolved. Germline CDR1 is SEHNR and CDR2 is FQNEAQ (reference sequence). This CDR3 has 11 amino acids. The CDR3 DNA reads TGTGCCAGCAGCCCGGGTCCCTTCCTTATATTC. As protein: CASSPGPFLIF.

This clone was seen only once. V is TRBV6-1 and J is TRBJ1-5; D perhaps matches TRBD1 (6 bases). Germline loops: CDR1 MNHNS, CDR2 SASEGT. The CDR3 covers 15 residues. V lost 0 bases, J lost 1 base, and 7 bases lay in between. CDR3 loop: CASSEATGSNQPQHF. DNA for the CDR3: TGTGCCAGCAGTGAAGCCACAGGGAGCAATCAGCCCCAGCATTTT.